What follows describes a single T cell receptor beta chain. Germline V lookup: CDR1 SGDLS, CDR2 YYNGEE. CDR3 size: 16 residues. The V end was cut by 3 bases, the J end by 0 bases, with 13 bases between. These data are taken from a study of blood T cell repertoires in COVID-19. The table came from immunoSEQ multiplex PCR; TCRdb's copy has only in-frame clones and leaves some out. The profile shows about 160,000 clones, 70% to 90% of them singletons. This chain joins TRBV9 and TRBJ1-3; no clear D gene. The receptor comes from a man between 35 and 55 years old with acute or convalescent COVID-19. The sequenced material came from peripheral blood. CDR3 coding DNA: TGTGCCAGCAGCGCGTCGGGAGCAAACTCTGGAAACACCATATATTTT. Translation gives CASSASGANSGNTIYF.